The source of this T cell receptor (beta chain) is a study of OX40 agonist ivuxolimab in advanced cancers. Here immunoSEQ multiplex PCR was the method, and the copy in TCRdb shows in-frame clones only, minus some. In the table there are under 40,000 clones, 80% to 95% of which are singletons. This CDR3 is 13 amino acids long. The germline V gene encodes CDR1 SGHTA and CDR2 FQGNSA. With 3 bases removed from V and 2 bases from J, the gap between germline ends came to 5 bases. The chain uses TRBV7-2 and TRBJ1-5; D gene unclear. The TCR was taken from an adult with an advanced solid tumor such as melanoma, head and neck, liver or kidney cancer. The sequencing used CD4+ or CD8+ T cells sorted from blood, collected in a trial of the OX40 agonist ivuxolimab. This CDR3 is CASSFGGNQPQHF. In DNA form, the CDR3 reads TGTGCCAGCAGCTTTGGGGGCAATCAGCCCCAGCATTTT. Drawing the rest from reference TRBV7-2 and TRBJ1-5, the complete variable domain is GAGVSQSPSNKVTEKGKDVELRCDPISGHTALYWYRQSLGQGLEFLIYFQGNSAPDKSGLPSDRFSAERTGGSVSTLTIQRTQQEDSAVYLCASSFGGNQPQHFGDGTRLSIL.